This entry features one TCR beta chain sequence. Its target is not known. The data stem from a study of T cell responses to AZD1222 COVID-19 vaccine. At the level of the study: Pooling covered second doses at about 4 or about 12 weeks.

The protocol was immunoSEQ multiplex PCR, while the TCRdb copy is restricted to in-frame clones and leaves out a portion. The sample lists fewer than 150,000 clones; 70% to 90% were seen once. General study points: Just 6 or 7 AZD1222 recipients were seropositive at baseline. Repertoires were obtained solely post-peak T cell response. Among the donors, most were white British and more were female, and clonal diversity was possibly underestimated.

Germline CDR1 ENHRY, CDR2 SYGVKD. The CDR3 loop spans 15 amino acids. V was pared by 0 bases and J by 3 bases, with 9 bases between. This material consisted of peripheral blood, taken on day 0 of AZD1222 vaccination. This TCR derives from an adult in good health. This chain joins TRBV10-3 and TRBJ1-3, with D possibly TRBD1 on 5 matching bases. CDR3 in amino acids: CAISESGGGGNTIYF. CDR3 DNA: TGTGCCATCAGTGAGTCCGGGGGAGGTGGAAACACCATATATTTT.